Listed below are T cell receptor beta chains from one sample, sequenced in a study of control samples from healthy donors and cancer patients. Sequencing was performed with immunoSEQ multiplex PCR; in TCRdb, only in-frame clones are kept and a portion is missing. Among roughly 100,000 clones, 80% to 95% were seen once, and the ten largest hold around 3%. The sequenced sample was blood. These receptors all come from a human donor in good health. The donor label of this sample is uncertain. The CDR3 runs from the conserved cysteine through the conserved F or W. A D gene is named only where the DNA matches it firmly. Clone size is given for some rows only: seen once, a few or many times, or a class if the clone is expanded.

NA TRBJ2-2 TRBV7-8 NA CAIERTAGELFF TGTGCGATCGAGAGGACGGCCGGGGAGCTGTTTTTT
NA TRBJ1-2 TRBV7-9 NA CASSAIGDTPYGYTF TGTGCCAGCAGCGCCATCGGGGACACCCCCTATGGCTACACCTTC
NA TRBJ1-2 TRBV14 NA CASSQSMGIYTF TGTGCCAGCAGCCAGTCTATGGGGATCTACACCTTC
NA TRBJ2-2 TRBV18 NA CASSKAGANTGELFF TGTGCCAGCTCGAAGGCCGGGGCCAACACCGGGGAGCTGTTTTTT
NA TRBJ2-7 TRBV11-2 NA CASSLVGINSEQYF TGTGCCAGCAGCTTAGTGGGAATTAATTCCGAGCAGTACTTC
NA TRBJ2-1 TRBV7-9 NA CASSLGIANEQFF TGTGCCAGCAGCTTAGGTATAGCGAATGAGCAGTTCTTC
once TRBJ2-7 TRBV10-1 TRBD1 CASSESGQGTYEQYF TGCGCCAGCAGTGAGTCGGGACAGGGGACCTACGAGCAGTACTTC
once TRBJ2-5 TRBV7-8 NA CASSSFDQETQYF TGTGCCAGCAGCTCCTTCGATCAAGAGACCCAGTACTTC
NA TRBJ1-1 TRBV7-3 NA CAQVGSNTEAFF TGTGCCCAAGTTGGATCGAACACTGAAGCTTTCTTT
NA TRBJ1-1 TRBV6-1 NA CASSEEQGTEAFF TGTGCCAGCAGTGAAGAGCAGGGGACTGAAGCTTTCTTT
NA TRBJ1-1 TRBV5-1 NA CASSVYDPRMNTEAFF TGCGCCAGCAGCGTATATGACCCAAGGATGAACACTGAAGCTTTCTTT
NA TRBJ1-2 TRBV9 NA CASSVGPGGYTF TGTGCCAGCAGCGTAGGTCCAGGGGGCTACACCTTC
NA TRBJ1-1 TRBV12-5 NA CASGLGLGDTEAFF TGTGCTAGTGGTTTGGGCCTCGGGGACACTGAAGCTTTCTTT
NA TRBJ1-1 TRBV12-3/TRBV12-4 NA CASSLTMGREAFF TGTGCCAGCAGTCTGACCATGGGGCGAGAAGCTTTCTTT
once TRBJ2-7 TRBV30 NA CAWSSTVSYEQYF TGTGCCTGGAGTTCGACGGTTTCCTACGAGCAGTACTTC
NA TRBJ2-1 TRBV5-1 NA CASSLGGRSSYNEQFF TGCGCCAGCAGCTTGGGCGGGCGAAGCTCCTACAATGAGCAGTTCTTC
NA TRBJ2-1 TRBV6-2/TRBV6-3 TRBD2 CASSPRGGGGYNEQFF TGTGCCAGCAGCCCTCGGGGCGGGGGGGGTTACAATGAGCAGTTCTTC
NA TRBJ1-6 TRBV24-1 NA CATMGPGYRESYNSPLHF TGTGCCACCATGGGGCCAGGGTATCGCGAGTCCTATAATTCACCCCTCCACTTT
NA TRBJ2-1 TRBV6-5 TRBD2 CASSPLAGGPHEQFF TGTGCCAGCAGTCCCCTAGCGGGGGGGCCCCATGAGCAGTTCTTC
NA TRBJ1-4 TRBV7-2 NA CASSLNPPGTSNEKLFF TGTGCCAGCAGCCTCAACCCCCCCGGGACAAGTAATGAAAAACTGTTTTTT
NA TRBJ1-2 TRBV30 NA CAWTLESRGFGYTF TGTGCCTGGACCCTAGAGTCAAGGGGCTTTGGCTACACCTTC
NA TRBJ1-1 TRBV28 NA CASSNDARKGDTEAFF TGTGCCAGCAGCAATGACGCCCGGAAGGGGGACACTGAAGCTTTCTTT
NA TRBJ1-6 TRBV6-2/TRBV6-3 NA CASSYGNSPLHF TGTGCCAGCAGTTATGGGAATTCACCCCTCCACTTT
NA TRBJ1-1 TRBV27 TRBD1 CASRGRTGANTEAFF TGTGCCAGCAGGGGGAGGACAGGGGCGAACACTGAAGCTTTCTTT
NA TRBJ2-1 TRBV24-1 NA CATSRPGGGGRSYNEQFF TGTGCCACCAGTCGGCCCGGGGGCGGAGGTCGGTCCTACAATGAGCAGTTCTTC
NA TRBJ2-1 TRBV9 NA CASSVEGRNEQFF TGTGCCAGCAGCGTAGAGGGCCGCAATGAGCAGTTCTTC
NA TRBJ2-1 TRBV7-2 NA CASSTFMGNEQFF TGTGCCAGCTCCACGTTTATGGGGAATGAGCAGTTCTTC
NA TRBJ2-2 TRBV7-6 TRBD2 CASSLAPGLAGPNTGELFF TGTGCCAGCAGCTTAGCCCCGGGACTAGCGGGGCCGAACACCGGGGAGCTGTTTTTT
NA TRBJ1-3 TRBV5-1 NA CASSLEPSNSGNTIYF TGCGCCAGCAGCTTGGAGCCGTCGAACTCTGGAAACACCATATATTTT
NA TRBJ1-4 TRBV2 NA CASRKAVATNEKLFF TGTGCCAGCAGGAAGGCAGTAGCAACTAATGAAAAACTGTTTTTT
NA TRBJ1-2 TRBV28 TRBD1 CASSLTGNYGYTF TGTGCCAGCAGCCTGACAGGGAACTATGGCTACACCTTC
NA TRBJ1-1 TRBV27 TRBD1 CASSLSRQGTEAFF TGTGCCAGCAGTTTATCCCGACAGGGCACTGAAGCTTTCTTT
NA TRBJ2-3 TRBV5-1 TRBD1 CASSLGQGGPDTQYF TGCGCCAGCAGCTTGGGACAGGGGGGGCCAGATACGCAGTATTTT
NA TRBJ2-3 TRBV24-1 TRBD2 CATSDLGTSGGTDTQYF TGTGCCACCAGTGATTTGGGTACTAGCGGGGGCACAGATACGCAGTATTTT
NA TRBJ1-1 TRBV15 NA CATSGSGASPTEAFF TGTGCCACCAGCGGGTCAGGGGCATCCCCCACTGAAGCTTTCTTT
few TRBJ1-6 TRBV6-5 TRBD1 CASRGTGAYNSPLHF TGTGCCAGCAGGGGGACAGGGGCCTATAATTCACCCCTCCACTTT
NA TRBJ2-7 TRBV3-1/TRBV3-2 NA CASSENRREQYF TGTGCCAGCAGCGAAAACAGGCGCGAGCAGTACTTC